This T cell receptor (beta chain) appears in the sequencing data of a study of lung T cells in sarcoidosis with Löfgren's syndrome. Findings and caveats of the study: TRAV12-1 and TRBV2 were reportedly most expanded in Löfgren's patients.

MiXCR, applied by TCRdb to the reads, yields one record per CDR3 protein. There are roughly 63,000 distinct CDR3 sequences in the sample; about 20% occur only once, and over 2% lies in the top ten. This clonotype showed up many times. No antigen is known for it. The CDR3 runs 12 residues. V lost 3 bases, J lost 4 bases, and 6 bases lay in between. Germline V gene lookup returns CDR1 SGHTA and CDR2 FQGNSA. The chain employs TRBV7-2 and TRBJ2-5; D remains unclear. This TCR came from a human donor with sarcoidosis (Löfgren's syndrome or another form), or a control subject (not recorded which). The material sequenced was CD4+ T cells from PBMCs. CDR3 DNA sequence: TGTGCCAGCAGCTTCGCAAGAGAGACCCAGTACTTC. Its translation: CASSFARETQYF.